This T cell receptor beta chain is from a study of CD8+ T cells in alopecia areata. Study background: Treatment of the treated patients consisted of oral tofacitinib, 5 to 10 mg twice daily.

Sequencing templates came from extracted RNA that was reverse transcribed into cDNA. The data were produced by immunoSEQ multiplex PCR, yet TCRdb's version contains in-frame clones alone and is incomplete. The data hold over 85,000 clones, with approximately 70% observed a single time. Treatment specified: oral pan-JAK inhibitor, 5-10 mg twice daily. Alopecia areata patients gave lesional scalp punch biopsies and peripheral blood samples. CDR3 length equals 17 residues. With V trimmed by 3 bases and J by 3 bases, 11 bases remained unmatched. Per the germline V gene, CDR1 is SGHAT and CDR2 is FQNNGV. The sequence came from a human donor with alopecia areata. The specimen was CD8+ T cells sorted from blood, collected between weeks 43 and 45, from a patient treated with tofacitinib. The J gene is TRBJ2-7, the V gene TRBV11-2; 10 bases are shared with TRBD1. The DNA of the CDR3 is TGTGCCAGCAGCTTTTATGCCCTGGGACAGGGGAACTACGAGCAGTACTTC. As protein: CASSFYALGQGNYEQYF.